The entry that follows covers one T cell receptor (beta chain) sequence. This entry comes from a study of blood T cell repertoires in COVID-19. On the study more broadly: COVID-19 samples, acute and convalescent, were from the United States, Italy and Spain.

TCRdb's table, derived via immunoSEQ multiplex PCR, lists solely in-frame clones and lacks some. The sample carries 300,000 to 350,000 clones, around nine tenths recorded once. This CDR3 spans 15 amino acids. CDR1 and CDR2 from the germline V gene are LGHNA and YSLEER. The V and J ends lost 0 bases and 2 bases respectively, with 10 bases between them. The source material was peripheral blood. This clonotype was obtained from a woman in her thirties with COVID-19, enrolled during active disease. This chain joins TRBV4-3 and TRBJ1-1; no firm D call. DNA for the CDR3: TGCGCCAGCAGCCAAGATCTCGGGGTAAACACTGAAGCTTTCTTT. It encodes CASSQDLGVNTEAFF.